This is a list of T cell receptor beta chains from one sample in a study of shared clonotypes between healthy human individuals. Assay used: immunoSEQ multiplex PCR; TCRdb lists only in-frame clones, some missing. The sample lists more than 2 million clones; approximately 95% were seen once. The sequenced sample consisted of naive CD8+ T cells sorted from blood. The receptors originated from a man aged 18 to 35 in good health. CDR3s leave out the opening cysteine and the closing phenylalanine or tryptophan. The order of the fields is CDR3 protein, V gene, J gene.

ASSLWGRLDIQY,TRBV27,TRBJ2-4
ASSLGGASTPLH,TRBV27,TRBJ1-6
ASTTGSTDTQY,TRBV13,TRBJ2-3
ASSWGSSSYEQY,TRBV25-1,TRBJ2-7
ASSLIFSGRGSWDTQY,TRBV27,TRBJ2-3
ASSLQMGGELF,TRBV5-1,TRBJ2-2
SVLITQSTDTQY,TRBV29-1,TRBJ2-3
ASRGPTQGAISTGELF,TRBV5-1,TRBJ2-2
ASSLGGNTDTQY,TRBV16,TRBJ2-3
SVVELADTQY,TRBV29-1,TRBJ2-3
ASMNRPGSEAF,TRBV4-1,TRBJ1-1
ASSEIAGGQVEQY,TRBV9,TRBJ2-7
ASSEWYEQF,TRBV10-2,TRBJ2-1
ATSRQASGKYEQY,TRBV15,TRBJ2-7
ASSPDTYEQY,TRBV7-9,TRBJ2-7
ASSIMSGLSNQPQH,TRBV19,TRBJ1-5
ARSLRIMNTEAF,TRBV5-3,TRBJ1-1
ASSFTGANQPQH,TRBV27,TRBJ1-5
ASSQDSYEQY,TRBV5-6,TRBJ2-7
ASSEGPRGTEAF,TRBV9,TRBJ1-1
ASSSDSSSYEQY,TRBV5-8,TRBJ2-7
ASRPPEGGYYGYT,TRBV6-1,TRBJ1-2
ASSSGQVPTGANVLT,TRBV11-2,TRBJ2-6